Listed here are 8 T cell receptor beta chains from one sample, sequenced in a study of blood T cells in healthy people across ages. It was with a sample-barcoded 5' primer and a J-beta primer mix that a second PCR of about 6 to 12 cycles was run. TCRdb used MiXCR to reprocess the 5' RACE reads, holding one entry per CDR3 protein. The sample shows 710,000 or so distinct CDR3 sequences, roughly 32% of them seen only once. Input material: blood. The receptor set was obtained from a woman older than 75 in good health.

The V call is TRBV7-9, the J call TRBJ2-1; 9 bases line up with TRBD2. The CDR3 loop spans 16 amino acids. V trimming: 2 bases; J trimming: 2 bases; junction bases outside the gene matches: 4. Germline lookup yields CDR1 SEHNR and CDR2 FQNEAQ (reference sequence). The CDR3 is CASSLRSGGTYNEQFF. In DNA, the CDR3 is TGTGCCAGCAGCTTAAGGAGCGGGGGGACCTACAATGAGCAGTTCTTC.

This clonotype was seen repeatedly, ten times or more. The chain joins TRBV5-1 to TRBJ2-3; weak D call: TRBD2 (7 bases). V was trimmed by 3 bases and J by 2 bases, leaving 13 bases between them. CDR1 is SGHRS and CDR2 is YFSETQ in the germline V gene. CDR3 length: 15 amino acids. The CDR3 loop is CASSSGGQNTDTQYF. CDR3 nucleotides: TGCGCCAGCAGCTCGGGGGGCCAAAACACAGATACGCAGTATTTT.

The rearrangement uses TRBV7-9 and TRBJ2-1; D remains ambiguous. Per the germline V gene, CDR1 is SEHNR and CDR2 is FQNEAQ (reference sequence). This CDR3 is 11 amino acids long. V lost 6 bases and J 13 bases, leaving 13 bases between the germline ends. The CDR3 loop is CASSPTGRQFF. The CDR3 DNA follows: TGTGCCAGCAGTCCGACCGGCCGACAGTTCTTC. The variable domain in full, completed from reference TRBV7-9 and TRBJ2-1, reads DTGVSQNPRHKITKRGQNVTFRCDPISEHNRLYWYRQTLGQGPEFLTYFQNEAQLEKSRLLSDRFSAERPKGSFSTLEIQRTEQGDSAMYLCASSPTGRQFFGPGTRLTVL.

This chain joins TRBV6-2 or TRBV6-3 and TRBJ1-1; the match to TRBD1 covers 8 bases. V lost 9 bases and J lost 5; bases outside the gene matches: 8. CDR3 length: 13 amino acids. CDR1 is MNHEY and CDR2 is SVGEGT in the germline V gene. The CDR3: CASTDRGKTEAFF. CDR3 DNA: TGTGCCAGTACTGACAGGGGAAAGACTGAAGCTTTCTTT.

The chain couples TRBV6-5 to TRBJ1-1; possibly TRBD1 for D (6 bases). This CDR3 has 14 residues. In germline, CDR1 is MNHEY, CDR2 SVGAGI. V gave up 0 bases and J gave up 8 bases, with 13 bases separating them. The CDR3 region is CASSYSPGQPEAFF. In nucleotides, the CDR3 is TGTGCCAGCAGTTACTCTCCCGGACAGCCGGAAGCTTTCTTT.

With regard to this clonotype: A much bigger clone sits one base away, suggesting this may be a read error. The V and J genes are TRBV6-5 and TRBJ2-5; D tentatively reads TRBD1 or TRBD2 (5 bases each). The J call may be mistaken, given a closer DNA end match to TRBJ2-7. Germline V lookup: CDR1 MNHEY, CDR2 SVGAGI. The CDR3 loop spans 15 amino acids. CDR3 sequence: CASRLGTATPYEQYF. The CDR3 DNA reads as TGTGCCAGCAGACTAGGGACGGCTACCCCCTACGAGCAGTACTTC.

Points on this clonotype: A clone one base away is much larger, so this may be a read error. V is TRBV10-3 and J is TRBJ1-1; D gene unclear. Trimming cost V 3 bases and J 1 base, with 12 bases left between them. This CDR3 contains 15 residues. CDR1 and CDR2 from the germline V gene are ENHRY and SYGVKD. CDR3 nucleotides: TGTGCCATCAGTGACCTACCCCACGGGAACACTGAAGCTTTCTTT. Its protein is CAISDLPHGNTEAFF.

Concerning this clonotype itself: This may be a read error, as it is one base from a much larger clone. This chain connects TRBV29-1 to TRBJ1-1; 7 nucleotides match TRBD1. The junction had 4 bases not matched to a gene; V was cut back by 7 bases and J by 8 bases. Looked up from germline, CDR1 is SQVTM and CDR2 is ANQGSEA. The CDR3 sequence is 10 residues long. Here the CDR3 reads CSAGTVEAFF. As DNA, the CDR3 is TGCAGCGCCGGGACAGTAGAAGCTTTCTTT.